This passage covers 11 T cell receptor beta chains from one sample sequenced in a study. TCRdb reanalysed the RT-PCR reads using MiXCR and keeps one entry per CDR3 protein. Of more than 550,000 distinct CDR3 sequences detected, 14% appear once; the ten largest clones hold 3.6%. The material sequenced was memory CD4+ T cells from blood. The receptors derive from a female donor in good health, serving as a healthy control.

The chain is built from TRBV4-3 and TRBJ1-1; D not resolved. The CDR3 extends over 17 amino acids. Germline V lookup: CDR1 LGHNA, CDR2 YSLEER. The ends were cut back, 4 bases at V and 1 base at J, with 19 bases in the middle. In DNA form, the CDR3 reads TGCGCCAGCAGCCCGCGTATTCCGTTAAGGGAGAACACTGAAGCTTTCTTT. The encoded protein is CASSPRIPLRENTEAFF.

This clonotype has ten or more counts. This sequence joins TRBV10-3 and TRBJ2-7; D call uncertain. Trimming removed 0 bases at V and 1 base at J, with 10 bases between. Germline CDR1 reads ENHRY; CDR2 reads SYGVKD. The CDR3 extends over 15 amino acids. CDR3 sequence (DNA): TGTGCCATCAGTGAGTCGACGGGTCAATCCTACGAGCAGTACTTC. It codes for CAISESTGQSYEQYF.

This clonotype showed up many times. The CDR3 DNA is TGTGCCAGCAGTTCATCGACAGGGGGCGGCTACAATGAGCAGTTCTTC. This translates into CASSSSTGGGYNEQFF. The chain joins TRBV12-3 or TRBV12-4 to TRBJ2-1; 10 bases agree with TRBD1. J lost 3 bases, V lost 4 bases, and 6 bases had no gene match. CDR3 length: 16 residues.

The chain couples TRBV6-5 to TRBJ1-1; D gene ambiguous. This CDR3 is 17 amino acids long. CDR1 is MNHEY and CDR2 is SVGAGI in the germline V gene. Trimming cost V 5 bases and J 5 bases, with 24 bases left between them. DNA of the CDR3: TGTGCCAGCAGTCACGTAATCGGGTCTCCGAGAGGAACTGAAGCTTTCTTT. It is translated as CASSHVIGSPRGTEAFF.

The CDR3: CASSLFRWQDREAQYF. The CDR3 nucleotides read TGTGCCAGCAGCTTATTCAGGTGGCAAGATAGAGAAGCCCAGTACTTC. This chain links TRBV7-2 with TRBJ2-5; D is undetermined. The germline V gene encodes CDR1 SGHTA and CDR2 FQGNSA. With 2 bases removed from V and 9 bases from J, the gap between germline ends came to 22 bases. This CDR3 region has 16 residues.

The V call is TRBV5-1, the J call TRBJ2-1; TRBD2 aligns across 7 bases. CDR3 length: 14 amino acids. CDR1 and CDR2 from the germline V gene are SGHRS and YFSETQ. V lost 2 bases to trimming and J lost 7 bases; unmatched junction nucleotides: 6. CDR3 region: CASSFGREFNEQFF. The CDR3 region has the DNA TGCGCCAGCAGCTTCGGGCGGGAGTTTAATGAGCAGTTCTTC. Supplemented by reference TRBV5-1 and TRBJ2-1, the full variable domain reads KAGVTQTPRYLIKTRGQQVTLSCSPISGHRSVSWYQQTPGQGLQFLFEYFSETQRNKGNFPGRFSGRQFSNSRSEMNVSTLELGDSALYLCASSFGREFNEQFFGPGTRLTVL.

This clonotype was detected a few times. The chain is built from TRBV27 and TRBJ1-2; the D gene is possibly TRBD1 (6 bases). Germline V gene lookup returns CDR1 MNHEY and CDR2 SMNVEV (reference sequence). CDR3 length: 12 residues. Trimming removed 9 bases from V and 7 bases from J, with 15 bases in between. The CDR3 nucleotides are TGTGCCAGTCAGGGGAGTCTGGGTGGCTACACCTTC. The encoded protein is CASQGSLGGYTF.

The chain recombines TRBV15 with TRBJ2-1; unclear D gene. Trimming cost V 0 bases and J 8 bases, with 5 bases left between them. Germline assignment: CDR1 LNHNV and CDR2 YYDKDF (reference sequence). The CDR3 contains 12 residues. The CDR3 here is CATSRDQYEQFF. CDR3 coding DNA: TGTGCCACCAGCAGAGATCAGTATGAGCAGTTCTTC.

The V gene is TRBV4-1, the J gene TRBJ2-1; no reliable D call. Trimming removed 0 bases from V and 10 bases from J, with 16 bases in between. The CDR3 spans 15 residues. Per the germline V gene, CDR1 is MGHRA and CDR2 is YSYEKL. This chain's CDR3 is CASSQDRLVASEQFF. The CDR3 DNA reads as TGCGCCAGCAGCCAAGATCGTCTGGTGGCAAGCGAGCAGTTCTTC.

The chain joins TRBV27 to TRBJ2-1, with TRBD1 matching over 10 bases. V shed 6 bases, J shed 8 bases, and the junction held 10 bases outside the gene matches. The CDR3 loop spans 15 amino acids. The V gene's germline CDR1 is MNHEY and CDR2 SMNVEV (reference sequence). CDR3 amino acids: CASRGWDRGVHEQFF. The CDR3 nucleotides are TGTGCCAGCAGGGGCTGGGACAGGGGTGTCCATGAGCAGTTCTTC.

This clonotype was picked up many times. CDR3 region: CASRFLGIPSTDTQYF. For the CDR3, the DNA is TGTGCCAGCAGATTTCTGGGGATTCCTAGCACAGATACGCAGTATTTT. The rearrangement joins TRBV27 to TRBJ2-3; D gene uncertain. The germline V gene has CDR1 MNHEY and CDR2 SMNVEV (reference sequence). This CDR3 spans 16 amino acids. V was cut by 6 bases and J by 0 bases, with 16 bases left in between.